This TCR beta chain was recorded in a study of blood T cell repertoires in COVID-19. Study as a whole: Some COVID-19 samples were acute and others convalescent; all came from the United States, Italy and Spain.

CDR1 KGHSH and CDR2 LQKENI come from the germline V gene. J gave up 5 bases and V 3 bases, and 0 bases lay outside the gene matches. This CDR3 comprises 12 residues. Original processing notes: By means of reference gene primer amplification, nucleated cell counts were estimated. TCRdb's copy holds only in-frame clones and misses some; the assay was immunoSEQ multiplex PCR. For V, J and clone size, that table is used; D and trimming come from the DNA. The sample shows some 120,000 clones, around 88% of them seen only once. The sequence was collected from a human donor with acute or convalescent COVID-19. The donor label of this sample is uncertain. The rearrangement joins TRBV18 to TRBJ2-7; 8 bases fit TRBD2. The sample was peripheral blood. In DNA form, the CDR3 reads TGTGCCAGCTCACCCGGGGGGGACGAGCAGTACTTC. Protein: CASSPGGDEQYF. The variable domain in full, with the rest retrieved from reference TRBV18 and TRBJ2-7, is NAGVMQNPRHLVRRRGQEARLRCSPMKGHSHVYWYRQLPEEGLKFMVYLQKENIIDESGMPKERFSAEFPKEGPSILRIQQVVRGDSAAYFCASSPGGDEQYFGPGTRLTVT.